Described below is a single T cell receptor (beta chain) sequence and its context. Its antigen is unknown. This sample is drawn from a study of cytomegalovirus exposure and HLA in healthy donors. The PCR was carried out with 60 Vbeta primers and 13 Jbeta primers. Assay: immunoSEQ multiplex PCR; the TCRdb copy retains only in-frame clones and omits some. The sample records roughly 100,000 clones, approximately 80% being singletons. General study findings and limits: Later work found that TCR association rates differed between HLA loci; DRB1 had the most and HLA-C the fewest. What was likely a sequencing artifact was a cluster of highly shared sequence variants. Later analysis demonstrated an association between a missense DCLRE1C variant and TCR beta V- and J-gene trimming. A prior analysis recorded that most TCR beta V segments were productive about 87% or about 30% of the time.

V lost 10 bases, J lost 6 bases, and 13 bases stayed unmatched. The CDR3 length is 14 residues. Germline loops: CDR1 LNHDA, CDR2 SQIVND (reference sequence). Sequenced input: PBMCs. This TCR was recovered from a man in his thirties or forties in good health and CMV-seropositive. The chain carries TRBV19 and TRBJ2-5, with 8 bases matching TRBD2. Written as DNA, the CDR3 is TGTGCCAAATACAACGGGGGGGCCATGAAGACCCAGTACTTC. It encodes CAKYNGGAMKTQYF.